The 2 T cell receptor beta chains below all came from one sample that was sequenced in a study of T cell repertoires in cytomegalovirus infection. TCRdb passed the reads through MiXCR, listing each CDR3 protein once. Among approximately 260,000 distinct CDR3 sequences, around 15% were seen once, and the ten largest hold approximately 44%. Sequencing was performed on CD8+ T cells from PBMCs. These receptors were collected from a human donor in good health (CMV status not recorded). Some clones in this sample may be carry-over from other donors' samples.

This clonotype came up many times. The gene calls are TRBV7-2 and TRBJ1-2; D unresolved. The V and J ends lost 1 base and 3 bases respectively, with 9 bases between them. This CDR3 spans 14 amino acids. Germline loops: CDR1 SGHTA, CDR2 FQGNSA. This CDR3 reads CASSLDAVDYGYTF. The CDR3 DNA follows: TGTGCCAGCAGCTTAGATGCAGTGGACTATGGCTACACCTTC. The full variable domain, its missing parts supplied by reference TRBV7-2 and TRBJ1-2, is GAGVSQSPSNKVTEKGKDVELRCDPISGHTALYWYRQSLGQGLEFLIYFQGNSAPDKSGLPSDRFSAERTGGSVSTLTIQRTQQEDSAVYLCASSLDAVDYGYTFGSGTRLTVV.

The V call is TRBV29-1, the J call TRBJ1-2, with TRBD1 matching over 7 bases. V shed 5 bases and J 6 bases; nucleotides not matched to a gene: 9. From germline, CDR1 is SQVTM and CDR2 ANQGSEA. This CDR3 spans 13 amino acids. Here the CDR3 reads CSVPPPTGNGYTF. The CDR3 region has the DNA TGCAGCGTTCCCCCGCCGACAGGGAATGGCTACACCTTC.